These 5 T cell receptor beta chains were sequenced from one sample in a study of control samples from healthy donors and cancer patients. Produced via immunoSEQ multiplex PCR; TCRdb's table is partial and in-frame only. The table includes 85,000 to 90,000 clones, 86% detected once. What was sequenced was blood. These receptors all come from a young man in good health.

In this sample, this clone turned up a few times. The chain joins TRBV6-6 to TRBJ2-7; D unresolved. Trimming took 2 bases from V and 5 from J, leaving 13 bases between them. Germline V gene sequence: CDR1 MNHNY, CDR2 SVGAGI (reference sequence). The CDR3 has 14 residues. The CDR3 region has the DNA TGTGCCAGCAGTTACGTCAGGATCGGAGACGAGCAGTACGTC. Translating it yields CASSYVRIGDEQYV.

Comment on this clone: Other DNA sequences of this sample code for an identical CDR3. This chain connects TRBV30 to TRBJ2-1; TRBD2 matches 8 bases. This CDR3 contains 12 residues. V dropped 4 bases and J dropped 4; count of bases not matched to a gene: 0. Germline V gene data show CDR1 as GTSNPN and CDR2 as SVGIG (reference sequence). CDR3 sequence: CAWTSGYNEQFF. CDR3 DNA: TGTGCCTGGACTAGCGGGTACAATGAGCAGTTCTTC.

This clone was found once. The rearrangement links TRBV28 to TRBJ2-1; 9 nucleotides align to TRBD1. The germline gives CDR1 MDHEN, CDR2 SYDVKM. The length of the CDR3 is 15 residues. V gave up 6 bases and J gave up 5 bases; unmatched junction bases: 8. The CDR3 region is CASRYRDRVHNEQFF. Written as DNA, the CDR3 is TGTGCCAGCAGGTACCGGGACAGGGTGCACAATGAGCAGTTCTTC.

The sample holds one count of this clone. The V and J genes are TRBV19 and TRBJ1-2; the match to TRBD1 covers 8 bases. This CDR3 region has 15 residues. The germline V gene encodes CDR1 LNHDA and CDR2 SQIVND (reference sequence). Unmatched junction bases numbered 14, after V lost 8 bases and J lost 6 bases. This chain's CDR3 is CASYSSGGAFDGYTF. The CDR3 bases are TGTGCCAGTTACTCTTCAGGGGGCGCGTTTGATGGCTACACCTTC.

The CDR3 bases are TGTGCTAGTGGCGTGCCGGGACTAGTCGCCACGCAGTATTTT. Translated: CASGVPGLVATQYF. The rearrangement joins TRBV12-5 to TRBJ2-3, with 8 bases aligning to TRBD2. This CDR3 comprises 14 residues. The germline V gene encodes CDR1 LGHNT and CDR2 FRNRAP. V trimming: 6 bases; J trimming: 9 bases; junction bases outside the gene matches: 11.